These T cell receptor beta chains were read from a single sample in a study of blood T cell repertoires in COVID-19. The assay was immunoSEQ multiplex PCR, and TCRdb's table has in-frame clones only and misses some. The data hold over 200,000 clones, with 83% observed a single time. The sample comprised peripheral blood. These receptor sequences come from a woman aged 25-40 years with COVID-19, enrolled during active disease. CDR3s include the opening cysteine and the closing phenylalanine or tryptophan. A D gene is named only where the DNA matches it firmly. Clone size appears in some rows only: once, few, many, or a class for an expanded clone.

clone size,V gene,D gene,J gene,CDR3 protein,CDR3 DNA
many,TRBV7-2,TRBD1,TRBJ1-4,CASSVGQGNEKLFF,TGTGCCAGCAGTGTGGGACAGGGGAATGAAAAACTGTTTTTT
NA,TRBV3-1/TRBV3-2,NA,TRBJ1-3,CASSLTVMRGGNTIYF,TGTGCCAGCAGCCTTACGGTGATGAGGGGGGGAAACACCATATATTTT
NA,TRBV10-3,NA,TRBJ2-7,CAISTGKYEQYF,TGTGCCATCAGTACAGGAAAATACGAGCAGTACTTC
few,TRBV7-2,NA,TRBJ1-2,CASTLRGGGYGYTF,TGTGCCAGCACCCTTAGGGGGGGAGGATATGGCTACACCTTC
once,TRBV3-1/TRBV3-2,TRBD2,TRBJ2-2,CASSPWTSGGGELFF,TGTGCCAGCAGCCCCTGGACTAGCGGGGGCGGGGAGCTGTTTTTT
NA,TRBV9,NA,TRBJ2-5,CASSVGGAPPGETQYF,TGTGCCAGCAGCGTAGGGGGAGCCCCCCCGGGAGAGACCCAGTACTTC
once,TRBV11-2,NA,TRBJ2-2,CASTFRGNGELFF,TGTGCCAGCACCTTCCGGGGAAACGGGGAGCTGTTTTTT
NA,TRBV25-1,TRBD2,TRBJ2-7,CASSGRGGSDEQYF,TGTGCCAGCAGTGGGCGGGGGGGAAGTGACGAGCAGTACTTC
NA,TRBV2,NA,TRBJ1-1,CASSEELRGGTEAFF,TGTGCCAGCAGTGAAGAACTCAGGGGTGGCACTGAAGCTTTCTTT
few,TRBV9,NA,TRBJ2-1,CASSPRGPGLPTGEQFF,TGTGCCAGCAGCCCCCGGGGTCCGGGACTCCCGACGGGAGAGCAGTTCTTC
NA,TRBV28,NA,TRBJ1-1,CASSLAGYTEAFF,TGTGCCAGCAGTTTAGCAGGGTACACTGAAGCTTTCTTT
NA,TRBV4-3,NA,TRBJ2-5,CASSQEMDYRETQYF,TGCGCCAGCAGCCAAGAAATGGACTACAGGGAGACCCAGTACTTC
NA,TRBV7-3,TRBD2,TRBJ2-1,CASSLGGRGRALNEQFF,TGTGCCAGCAGCTTAGGGGGTCGCGGGAGGGCCCTCAATGAGCAGTTCTTC
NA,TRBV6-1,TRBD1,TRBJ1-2,CASTDKTGHYNYGHTF,TGTGCCAGCACTGATAAGACAGGGCATTATAACTATGGCCACACCTTC
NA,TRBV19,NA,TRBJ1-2,CASGLIWQQASYGYTF,TGTGCCAGCGGACTGATTTGGCAGCAGGCCTCCTATGGCTACACCTTC
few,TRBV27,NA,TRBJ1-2,CASSLSPGQNYGYTF,TGTGCCAGCAGTTTATCCCCCGGACAGAACTATGGCTACACCTTC
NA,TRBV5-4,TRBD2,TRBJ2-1,CASSFGSGRRNEQFF,TGTGCCAGCAGCTTTGGTAGCGGGAGGAGGAATGAGCAGTTCTTC
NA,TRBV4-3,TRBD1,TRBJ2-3,CASRQGGLTSTDTQYF,TGCGCCAGCAGACAAGGGGGCTTAACTAGCACAGATACGCAGTATTTT
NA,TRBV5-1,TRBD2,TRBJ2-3,CASRIGAGVGSGYTDTQYF,TGCGCCAGCAGAATAGGGGCGGGAGTCGGCTCCGGCTACACAGATACGCAGTATTTT
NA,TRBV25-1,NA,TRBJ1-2,CASSAPESYTYGYTF,TGTGCCAGCAGTGCCCCCGAGAGTTATACGTATGGCTACACCTTC
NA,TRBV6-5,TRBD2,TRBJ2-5,CASLWGGSAETQYF,TGTGCCAGCCTATGGGGAGGGAGCGCGGAGACCCAGTACTTC
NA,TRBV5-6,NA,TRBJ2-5,CASSFGQGVQETQYF,TGTGCCAGCAGCTTCGGTCAGGGTGTACAAGAGACCCAGTACTTC
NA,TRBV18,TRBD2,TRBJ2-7,CASSHGLAGGWRGTEQYF,TGTGCCAGCTCCCACGGACTAGCGGGAGGATGGAGGGGGACCGAGCAGTACTTC
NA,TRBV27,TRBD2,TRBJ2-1,CASSPRLAGGNNEQFF,TGTGCCAGCAGTCCCAGACTAGCGGGGGGGAACAATGAGCAGTTCTTC